This T cell receptor (beta chain) is from a study of cytomegalovirus exposure and HLA in healthy donors. Study-wide results and caveats: In a later analysis, the majority of CMV-associated beta chains seemingly showed HLA restriction. Earlier analysis found most TCR beta V segments productive about 90% or about 30% of the time. Later analysis suggested links between common viral pathogens and several top significant clusters. In a later analysis, compared with equally common non-associated chains, HLA-associated beta chains were more expanded.

As for this clone: Antigen: not known.

The PCR contained 60 Vbeta and 13 Jbeta primers. TCRdb keeps only in-frame clones here, not all; method: immunoSEQ multiplex PCR. The table includes about 150,000 clones, around 10% detected once. The receptor was isolated from a male donor in good health and CMV-seronegative. Material: PBMCs.

The CDR3, as DNA: TGTGCCAGCAGCGTGCCGGGACAGGGAGTGTACGAGCAGTACTTC. This gives the protein CASSVPGQGVYEQYF. The V call is TRBV21-1, the J call TRBJ2-7; TRBD1 was called by the table and not checked on the DNA. TRBV21-1 is shown as a pseudogene. The CDR3 spans 15 residues.